This is a list of T cell receptor beta chains from one sample in a study of identical twins. TCRdb re-called the 5' RACE reads through MiXCR, storing one row per CDR3 protein. The sample contains about 810,000 distinct CDR3 sequences, roughly an eighth of which appear only once. This sample also belongs to another study, concerning yellow fever vaccine responses in identical twins.

What was sequenced was PBMCs. Receptors were obtained from a woman aged 18 to 35 in good health. Both conserved end residues are part of each CDR3. The D gene is left open where the match is weak. Some rows have no size entry. The others give once, few or many, or a class for an expanded clone.

abundance: -
v_gene: TRBV29-1
d_gene: TRBD2
j_gene: TRBJ2-1
CDR3aa: CSVEATGLAGHGDEQFF
CDR3nt: TGCAGCGTTGAAGCTACGGGACTAGCGGGACACGGGGATGAGCAGTTCTTC

abundance: few
v_gene: TRBV5-1
d_gene: -
j_gene: TRBJ2-7
CDR3aa: CASGRDTKEQYF
CDR3nt: TGCGCCAGCGGAAGGGACACCAAAGAGCAGTACTTC

abundance: -
v_gene: TRBV7-1
d_gene: TRBD2
j_gene: TRBJ2-2
CDR3aa: CASSQRTQPSSGRALSAGELFF
CDR3nt: TGTGCCAGCAGCCAGCGGACTCAACCCTCTAGCGGGAGGGCCCTCAGTGCCGGGGAGCTGTTTTTT

abundance: few
v_gene: TRBV11-2
d_gene: TRBD2
j_gene: TRBJ2-2
CDR3aa: CASSRTSGRFGNTGELFF
CDR3nt: TGTGCCAGCAGCCGGACTAGCGGGAGGTTCGGTAACACCGGGGAGCTGTTTTTT

abundance: few
v_gene: TRBV12-3/TRBV12-4
d_gene: TRBD1
j_gene: TRBJ2-1
CDR3aa: CASNNRDRGYEQFF
CDR3nt: TGTGCCAGCAACAACCGGGACAGGGGTTATGAGCAGTTCTTC

abundance: -
v_gene: TRBV5-1
d_gene: TRBD1
j_gene: TRBJ2-2
CDR3aa: CASSLDRQGIGELFF
CDR3nt: TGCGCCAGCAGCTTGGACCGACAGGGGATCGGGGAGCTGTTTTTT

abundance: many
v_gene: TRBV21-1
d_gene: -
j_gene: TRBJ1-3
CDR3aa: CASSKGRRAGNTIYF
CDR3nt: TGTGCCAGCAGCAAAGGCCGGAGGGCTGGAAACACCATATATTTT

abundance: few
v_gene: TRBV18
d_gene: -
j_gene: TRBJ1-6
CDR3aa: CASSPGPDHNSPLHF
CDR3nt: TGTGCCAGCTCACCCGGGCCGGACCATAATTCACCCCTCCACTTT

abundance: few
v_gene: TRBV11-1
d_gene: TRBD1
j_gene: TRBJ2-6
CDR3aa: CASSLAQGQGLLLSGANVLTF
CDR3nt: TGTGCCAGCAGCTTAGCCCAGGGACAGGGACTACTCCTCTCTGGGGCCAACGTCCTGACTTTC

abundance: -
v_gene: TRBV5-4
d_gene: TRBD2
j_gene: TRBJ2-1
CDR3aa: CASSPAGVEQFF
CDR3nt: TGTGCCAGCAGCCCCGCGGGAGTTGAGCAGTTCTTC

abundance: few
v_gene: TRBV3-1
d_gene: -
j_gene: TRBJ1-1
CDR3aa: CASSPNDIGGAFF
CDR3nt: TGTGCCAGCAGCCCGAATGACATCGGTGGAGCTTTCTTT

abundance: many
v_gene: TRBV20-1
d_gene: TRBD1
j_gene: TRBJ1-2
CDR3aa: CSARDLQGAFIGYTF
CDR3nt: TGCAGTGCTAGAGATCTCCAGGGGGCGTTCATAGGCTACACCTTC

abundance: few
v_gene: TRBV5-1
d_gene: -
j_gene: TRBJ1-6
CDR3aa: CASSTYRADMNNSPLHF
CDR3nt: TGCGCCAGCAGCACTTACAGGGCCGATATGAACAATTCACCCCTCCACTTT

abundance: many
v_gene: TRBV5-1
d_gene: TRBD1
j_gene: TRBJ2-2
CDR3aa: CASSETGRNTGELFF
CDR3nt: TGCGCCAGCAGCGAGACAGGGAGGAACACCGGGGAGCTGTTTTTT

abundance: few
v_gene: TRBV28
d_gene: -
j_gene: TRBJ1-1
CDR3aa: CASIPARQKLNTEAFF
CDR3nt: TGTGCCAGCATACCAGCCCGACAGAAATTAAACACTGAAGCTTTCTTT

abundance: -
v_gene: TRBV7-9
d_gene: TRBD2
j_gene: TRBJ2-7
CDR3aa: CASSKQPVAGEYEQYF
CDR3nt: TGTGCCAGCAGCAAGCAACCCGTGGCGGGAGAGTACGAGCAGTACTTC

abundance: few
v_gene: TRBV10-3
d_gene: TRBD2
j_gene: TRBJ2-5
CDR3aa: CAISPIAGSIETQYF
CDR3nt: TGTGCCATCAGTCCAATAGCGGGGAGTATCGAGACCCAGTACTTC

abundance: few
v_gene: TRBV9
d_gene: -
j_gene: TRBJ2-7
CDR3aa: CASSVGQWGYEQYF
CDR3nt: TGTGCCAGCAGCGTAGGGCAGTGGGGATACGAGCAGTACTTC

abundance: few
v_gene: TRBV20-1
d_gene: -
j_gene: TRBJ1-1
CDR3aa: CSAQRMNTEAFF
CDR3nt: TGCAGTGCTCAGAGGATGAACACTGAAGCTTTCTTT

abundance: -
v_gene: TRBV27
d_gene: TRBD2
j_gene: TRBJ2-3
CDR3aa: CASSFSPGLAGNTDTQYF
CDR3nt: TGTGCCAGCAGTTTTTCTCCGGGACTAGCGGGAAACACAGATACGCAGTATTTT

abundance: few
v_gene: TRBV11-2
d_gene: TRBD1
j_gene: TRBJ1-4
CDR3aa: CASSSPPGQGLVNEKLFF
CDR3nt: TGTGCCAGCAGCTCCCCCCCGGGACAGGGTTTGGTTAATGAAAAACTGTTTTTT